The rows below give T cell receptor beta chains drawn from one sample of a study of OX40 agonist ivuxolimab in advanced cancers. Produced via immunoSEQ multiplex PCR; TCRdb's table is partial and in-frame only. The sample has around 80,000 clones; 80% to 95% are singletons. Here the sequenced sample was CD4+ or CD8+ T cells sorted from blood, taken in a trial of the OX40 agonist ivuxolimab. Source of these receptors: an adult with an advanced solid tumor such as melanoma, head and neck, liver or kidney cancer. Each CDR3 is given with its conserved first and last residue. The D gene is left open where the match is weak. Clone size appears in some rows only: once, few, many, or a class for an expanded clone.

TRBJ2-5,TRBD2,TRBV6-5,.,CASRGIGLAEETQYF,TGTGCCAGCAGAGGTATCGGACTAGCGGAAGAGACCCAGTACTTC
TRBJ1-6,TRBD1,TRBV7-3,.,CASSRDRGNSPLHF,TGTGCCAGCAGCCGCGACAGGGGGAATTCACCCCTCCACTTT
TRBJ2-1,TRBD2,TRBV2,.,CASSPFRAGGRDEQFF,TGTGCCAGCAGCCCTTTTCGAGCGGGAGGGAGGGATGAGCAGTTCTTC
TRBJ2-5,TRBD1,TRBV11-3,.,CASSFATGLETQYF,TGTGCCAGCAGCTTCGCGACAGGGTTGGAGACCCAGTACTTC
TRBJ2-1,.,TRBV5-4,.,CASSLDSNEQFF,TGTGCCAGCAGCTTGGACTCGAATGAGCAGTTCTTC
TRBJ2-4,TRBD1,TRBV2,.,CASSDDRAAKNIQYF,TGTGCCAGCAGTGACGACAGGGCGGCCAAAAACATTCAGTACTTC
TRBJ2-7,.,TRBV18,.,CASSEVGTHYEQYF,TGTGCCAGCTCAGAAGTTGGGACACACTACGAGCAGTACTTC
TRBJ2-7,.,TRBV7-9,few,CASSLDFTVASSYEQYF,TGTGCCAGCAGCTTAGATTTTACGGTGGCTAGCTCCTACGAGCAGTACTTC
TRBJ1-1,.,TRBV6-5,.,CASRPAPGEAFF,TGTGCCAGCAGGCCTGCCCCGGGTGAAGCTTTCTTT
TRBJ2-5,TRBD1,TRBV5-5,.,CASSSDRGRETQYF,TGTGCCAGCAGCTCGGACAGGGGGCGAGAGACCCAGTACTTC
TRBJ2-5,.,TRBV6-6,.,CASSYGGTQYF,TGTGCCAGCAGTTACGGGGGGACCCAGTACTTC